These 2 T cell receptor beta chains share one sample of origin, sequenced in a study of T-cell reconstitution after alpha-beta-depleted transplantation in children. Unique molecular identifiers were incorporated when the TCRbeta library was constructed. TCRdb re-called the PCR reads with MiXCR, one entry per CDR3 protein. Found here are about 470,000 distinct CDR3 sequences, around two fifths of them singletons; the top ten hold 25% to 30%. This specimen was PBMCs, taken before TCRalphabeta/CD19-depleted stem cell transplant. The receptors come from a girl aged 2-15 years with aplastic anemia, due to receive a stem cell transplant.

The chain links TRBV6-2 or TRBV6-3 to TRBJ2-3; 8 positions agree with TRBD2. The CDR3 contains 14 residues. The V and J ends lost 6 bases and 1 base, in that order; junction bases with no gene match: 3. Germline V CDR1 and CDR2: MNHEY, SVGEGT. CDR3 in DNA: TGTGCCAGCAGGTCGACTAGCGGCACAGATACGCAGTATTTT. It codes for CASRSTSGTDTQYF.

The chain couples TRBV3-1 to TRBJ2-7, with D perhaps being TRBD1 or TRBD2 (6 bases each). Germline CDR1 LGHDT, CDR2 YNNKEL (reference sequence). Trimming stripped 3 bases from V and 4 bases from J, with 10 bases between. CDR3 length: 13 amino acids. CDR3 loop: CASSHRGGYEQYF. For the CDR3, the DNA is TGTGCCAGCAGCCACCGAGGGGGGTACGAGCAGTACTTC.